One and the same sample provided the 12 T cell receptor beta chains below, sequenced in a study of blood T cells in healthy people across ages (dated by TCRdb to between 2014 and 2016). Receptors were amplified or captured by 5' RACE. Sequenced on an Illumina HiSeq 2500. A second PCR of about 6 to 11 cycles was performed with a sample-barcoded 5' primer and a J-beta primer mix. Through fastp at Q25 and MiXCR, TCRdb rebuilt clones from the public reads, retaining in-frame beta chains. One record per CDR3 amino acid sequence lists the most common genes and DNA. Recorded for this sample are approximately 1,100,000 distinct CDR3 sequences; over 35% of them occurred a single time. Jointly, the top ten make up under 20% of the sample. The sequenced sample consisted of blood. These receptors came from a woman between 55 and 75 years old in good health.

The chain links TRBV9 to TRBJ2-1; 10 positions agree with TRBD2. V lost 0 bases to trimming and J lost 5 bases; unmatched junction nucleotides: 8. From germline, CDR1 is SGDLS and CDR2 YYNGEE. The CDR3 length is 17 residues. The DNA for the CDR3 is TGTGCCAGCAGCGTAGTCGTGTCTAGCGGGGGAAACAATGAGCAGTTCTTC. Its translation is CASSVVVSSGGNNEQFF.

This clonotype was observed a few times. V and J are TRBV2 and TRBJ2-7, with 8 bases identical to TRBD1. Germline values: CDR1 SNHLY, CDR2 FYNNEI. V lost 6 bases, J lost 0 bases, and 7 bases stayed unmatched. The CDR3 contains 15 residues. The CDR3 DNA reads TGTGCCAGCAGAGACAGGGGAAGGAGCTCCTACGAGCAGTACTTC. It yields the protein CASRDRGRSSYEQYF. The variable domain in full, completed from reference TRBV2 and TRBJ2-7, reads EPEVTQTPSHQVTQMGQEVILRCVPISNHLYFYWYRQILGQKVEFLVSFYNNEISEKSEIFDDQFSVERPDGSNFTLKIRSTKLEDSAMYFCASRDRGRSSYEQYFGPGTRLTVT.

The chain joins TRBV5-1 to TRBJ2-3, with D possibly being TRBD1 (6 bases). Germline V gives CDR1 SGHRS, CDR2 YFSETQ. The CDR3 runs 15 residues. V was pared by 3 bases and J by 4 bases, with 15 bases between. CDR3 region: CASSSGELSADTQYF. Here the CDR3 DNA reads TGCGCCAGCAGCTCAGGGGAACTTAGCGCAGATACGCAGTATTTT.

This clonotype has just a few counts. The chain employs TRBV20-1 and TRBJ2-3; 10 bases map to TRBD2. V dropped 5 bases and J dropped 3; count of bases not matched to a gene: 2. Looked up from germline, CDR1 is DFQATT and CDR2 is SNEGSKA (reference sequence). The CDR3 length is 13 residues. The CDR3: CSASSGRTDTQYF. In DNA form, the CDR3 reads TGCAGTGCTTCTAGCGGGAGAACAGATACGCAGTATTTT.

The chain couples TRBV20-1 to TRBJ2-7, with a weak D call TRBD2 (9 bases). V was trimmed by 0 bases and J by 5 bases, leaving 26 bases between them. The germline CDR1 and CDR2 sequences are DFQATT and SNEGSKA (reference sequence). The CDR3 consists of 18 residues. CDR3 in amino acids: CSARDGRGPGLASHEQYF. DNA of the CDR3: TGCAGTGCTAGAGATGGCAGGGGGCCGGGACTAGCTTCTCACGAGCAGTACTTC.

This clonotype showed up just a few times. This chain joins TRBV15 and TRBJ2-7; D may correspond to TRBD1 or TRBD2 (5 bases each). V lost 4 bases and J 3 bases, leaving 16 bases between the germline ends. CDR1 is LNHNV, CDR2 YYDKDF, per germline (reference sequence). This CDR3 is built from 15 residues. The CDR3 here is CATSTTGRSDYEQYF. DNA for the CDR3: TGTGCCACCAGCACTACGGGACGATCCGACTACGAGCAGTACTTC.

The chain employs TRBV20-1 and TRBJ2-7; D possibly corresponds to TRBD2 (6 bases). There are 16 residues in the CDR3. Trimming took off 1 base at V and 3 bases at J, with 19 bases between the two ends. Germline V gene data show CDR1 as DFQATT and CDR2 as SNEGSKA (reference sequence). Here the CDR3 DNA reads TGCAGTGCTAGAGTGAGGGGAGGCGGTTGGGGCTACGAGCAGTACTTC. Amino acids: CSARVRGGGWGYEQYF.

The J gene is TRBJ1-6, the V gene TRBV10-3; TRBD1 aligns across 8 bases. This CDR3 is 15 amino acids long. The germline V gene encodes CDR1 ENHRY and CDR2 SYGVKD. V shed 8 bases and J 10 bases; nucleotides not matched to a gene: 13. DNA of the CDR3: TGTGCCATCGCCCGGACAGGGAAAGACCAGTCACCCCTCCACTTT. Translated, it gives CAIARTGKDQSPLHF.

The CDR3 nucleotides read TGCGCCAGCAGCTGGCGTTTGGGGACAGGGTACAATGAGCAGTTCTTC. Amino acids: CASSWRLGTGYNEQFF. The J gene is TRBJ2-1, the V gene TRBV5-1; 9 positions match TRBD1. CDR1 is SGHRS, CDR2 YFSETQ, per germline. Trimming removed 3 bases from V and 4 bases from J; junction bases left unmatched: 8. The CDR3 length is 16 residues. Based on the CDR3 plus reference TRBV5-1 and TRBJ2-1, the full variable domain is KAGVTQTPRYLIKTRGQQVTLSCSPISGHRSVSWYQQTPGQGLQFLFEYFSETQRNKGNFPGRFSGRQFSNSRSEMNVSTLELGDSALYLCASSWRLGTGYNEQFFGPGTRLTVL.

Turning to this clonotype: Sequence at one end of the junction differs from germline and may be a read error. CDR3 coding DNA: TGCGCCAGCAGCCACCTTAGTAGCGGGGCGAGGAGCTCCTGCAATGAGCAGTTCTTC. Its protein is CASSHLSSGARSSCNEQFF. The chain has TRBV5-1 and TRBJ2-1; 8 bases fit TRBD2. The CDR3 runs to 19 residues. In germline, CDR1 is SGHRS, CDR2 YFSETQ.

This clonotype has at least ten counts. CDR3 sequence (DNA): TGCAGTGCTAGCGAGAGCTATGGATGGAATGAGCAGTTCTTC. As protein: CSASESYGWNEQFF. The rearrangement joins TRBV20-1 to TRBJ2-1; D remains unclear. From germline, CDR1 is DFQATT and CDR2 SNEGSKA (reference sequence). This CDR3 comprises 14 residues. The V gene lost 3 bases and the J gene lost 7 bases, with 16 bases spanning the gap.

CDR3 in amino acids: CASSLRLAGGVDTQYF. The CDR3 DNA sequence: TGTGCCAGCAGTTTACGGCTAGCGGGAGGGGTAGATACGCAGTATTTT. The chain employs TRBV27 and TRBJ2-3; 12 nucleotides agree with TRBD2. CDR1 and CDR2 (germline): MNHEY, SMNVEV (reference sequence). The trim removed 2 bases at V and 5 bases at J, leaving 5 bases unmatched. CDR3 length: 16 amino acids.